The rows below give T cell receptor beta chains drawn from one sample of a study of blood T cell repertoires in COVID-19. Measured with immunoSEQ multiplex PCR; TCRdb has only the in-frame clones, and not every one. Among under 200,000 clones, approximately 90% were seen once, and the ten largest hold around 7%. Material for sequencing was peripheral blood. These TCRs come from a woman older than 75 in a cohort sampled during active or convalescent COVID-19. CDR3s include the opening cysteine and the closing phenylalanine or tryptophan. A D gene is named only where the DNA matches it firmly. Clone size appears in some rows only: once, few, many, or a class for an expanded clone.

14	TRBV6-6	TRBJ2-5	NA	NA	TGTGCCAGCAGCCCAGGGGCAGTCCAAGAGACCCAGTACTTC	CASSPGAVQETQYF
14	TRBV27	TRBJ1-5	NA	TRBD1	TGTGCCAGCCAAAGGACAGGGGGCAGTCAGCCCCAGCATTTT	CASQRTGGSQPQHF
14	TRBV6-5	TRBJ1-1	NA	NA	TGTGCCAGCTTAGGCGGGGGCATGAACACTGAAGCTTTCTTT	CASLGGGMNTEAFF
15	TRBV14	TRBJ1-6	NA	TRBD1	TGTGCCAGCAGCCAAACCGGGACAGGGATTTCACCCCTCCACTTT	CASSQTGTGISPLHF
11	TRBV7-9	TRBJ2-1	NA	NA	TGTGCCAGCAGCTCCGCGGGTGAGCAGTTCTTC	CASSSAGEQFF
17	TRBV11-2	TRBJ1-2	NA	TRBD1	TGTGCCAGCAGCTTAGATCGGGGCAGGGGGCTCAAGTATGGCTACACCTTC	CASSLDRGRGLKYGYTF
14	TRBV6-2/TRBV6-3	TRBJ2-4	NA	NA	TGTGCCAGCAGCAGCGTGGGGGGCAAAAACATTCAGTACTTC	CASSSVGGKNIQYF
13	TRBV29-1	TRBJ1-1	NA	NA	TGCAGCGTTGGGGGACAAATGAACACTGAAGCTTTCTTT	CSVGGQMNTEAFF
17	TRBV12-5	TRBJ2-3	NA	TRBD2	TGTGCTAGCGGACTAGCGGGAGTAGGTGGTGACACAGATACGCAGTATTTT	CASGLAGVGGDTDTQYF
13	TRBV10-1	TRBJ1-4	NA	TRBD1	TGCGCCAGGAGAGGACAGGAGCATGAAAAACTGTTTTTT	CARRGQEHEKLFF
14	TRBV2	TRBJ1-1	NA	TRBD1	TGTGCCAGCAGTTTTGGACAGGCGAACACTGAAGCTTTCTTT	CASSFGQANTEAFF
13	TRBV7-8	TRBJ2-7	NA	NA	TGTGCCAGCAGCTCCGGGAGCCCCTACGAGCAGTACTTC	CASSSGSPYEQYF
14	TRBV4-3	TRBJ1-4	NA	TRBD1	TGCGCCAGCAGCCGGGACAGGGGAGGGGAAAAACTGTTTTTT	CASSRDRGGEKLFF
12	TRBV7-2	TRBJ2-7	few	NA	TGTGCCAGCAGCTTATTCCGCGACGAGCAGTACTTC	CASSLFRDEQYF
17	TRBV6-1	TRBJ2-3	NA	TRBD2	TGTGCCAGCAGTGTCCAGCTCGGGGGGGCGCTTGGAGATACGCAGTATTTT	CASSVQLGGALGDTQYF
13	TRBV18	TRBJ1-4	NA	NA	TGTGCCAGCTCAAGGGGTGTTGGTGAAAAACTGTTTTTT	CASSRGVGEKLFF
16	TRBV5-4	TRBJ2-1	once	TRBD2	TGTGCCAGCAGCCCCCTAGCGGGAGGGACTACAATGGGGCAGTTCTTC	CASSPLAGGTTMGQFF
16	TRBV15	TRBJ2-3	once	TRBD2	TGTGCCACCAGCGAGTCAAGCGGGGGAAGCACAGATACGCAGTATTTT	CATSESSGGSTDTQYF
15	TRBV28	TRBJ1-4	NA	NA	TGTGCCAGCAGTTTATGGGGAGCAACTAATGAAAAACTGTTTTTT	CASSLWGATNEKLFF
14	TRBV7-9	TRBJ2-5	NA	TRBD1	TGTGCCAGCAGCCCGCTGACAGGGATAGAGACCCAGTACTTC	CASSPLTGIETQYF
17	TRBV24-1	TRBJ2-3	NA	TRBD2	TGTGCCACCAGTGAACCCGGGACTAGCGGGGTAACAGATACGCAGTATTTT	CATSEPGTSGVTDTQYF
14	TRBV5-1	TRBJ1-1	NA	TRBD1	TGCGCCAGCAGCTCTAACGTACAGGGGACTGAAGCTTTCTTT	CASSSNVQGTEAFF
15	TRBV24-1	TRBJ2-1	NA	TRBD1	TGTGCCACCAGTGATCCTGGACAGGGAACAAATGAGCAGTTCTTC	CATSDPGQGTNEQFF
18	TRBV4-1	TRBJ1-1	NA	NA	TGCGCCAGCAGCCAACCAAGGGGGAATTTGGTGGCGAACACTGAAGCTTTCTTT	CASSQPRGNLVANTEAFF
16	TRBV2	TRBJ2-3	NA	TRBD2	TGTGCCAGCAGTGAACTGAGCGGGAGGGGGGGAGATACGCAGTATTTT	CASSELSGRGGDTQYF
13	TRBV19	TRBJ2-6	once	NA	TGTGCCAGTACTCCCCCTGGGGCCAACGTCCTGACTTTC	CASTPPGANVLTF
15	TRBV25-1	TRBJ2-1	few	TRBD2	TGTGCCAGCAGGTCGGGCGGGAGGTATGGGAATGAGCAGTTCTTC	CASRSGGRYGNEQFF
15	TRBV4-1	TRBJ1-2	once	NA	TGCGCCAGCAGCCGTATGACAGTCCAGGACTATGGCTACACCTTC	CASSRMTVQDYGYTF
16	TRBV18	TRBJ1-4	few	NA	TGTGCCAGCTCATACTTAAAGCGAGCAACTAATGAAAAACTGTTTTTT	CASSYLKRATNEKLFF
16	TRBV7-2	TRBJ1-5	NA	NA	TGTGCCAGCAGCTTAGGGGCAGGGAGGATCATGCAGCCCCAGCATTTT	CASSLGAGRIMQPQHF
15	TRBV19	TRBJ2-2	NA	TRBD1	TGTGCCAGTAAACCGACAGGGGAAACGACCGGGGAGCTGTTTTTT	CASKPTGETTGELFF
13	TRBV6-5	TRBJ1-1	NA	TRBD1	TGTGCCACCAGGACTCAGGGGGGCACTGAAGCTTTCTTT	CATRTQGGTEAFF
14	TRBV7-9	TRBJ1-6	NA	NA	TGTGCCAGCACCCTCCCCCAGGGAAACTCACCCCTCCACTTT	CASTLPQGNSPLHF
14	TRBV7-6	TRBJ2-7	NA	NA	TGTGCCAGCAGCTTAGCAGCTAGCTCCTACGAGCAGTACTTC	CASSLAASSYEQYF
16	TRBV19	TRBJ1-2	once	TRBD1	TGTGCCAGTAGTAGAGGGACAGGGGTTATTAACTATGGCTACACCTTC	CASSRGTGVINYGYTF
14	TRBV7-2	TRBJ1-3	NA	TRBD1	TGTGCCAGCAGCTTAGCAACAGGGGGGAACACCATATATTTT	CASSLATGGNTIYF
18	TRBV30	TRBJ1-3	NA	TRBD1	TGTGCCTGGAGTGTACGGGTGGAGAGGGGGCTACCTGGAAACACCATATATTTT	CAWSVRVERGLPGNTIYF
14	TRBV7-9	TRBJ1-6	NA	TRBD1	TGTGCCAGCAGGCCCGGGACAGACACTTCACCCCTCCACTTT	CASRPGTDTSPLHF
15	TRBV10-3	TRBJ1-2	NA	TRBD1	TGTGCCATCAGTCCCTTGTCGACAGGGGGGAAAGGCTACACCTTC	CAISPLSTGGKGYTF
12	TRBV12-3/TRBV12-4	TRBJ1-6	NA	NA	TGTGCCAGCAGATGGGGGGACTCACCCCTCCACTTT	CASRWGDSPLHF
15	TRBV5-6	TRBJ1-4	once	TRBD1	TGTGCCAGCAGCTCCTGGGGACAGCCTAATGAAAAACTGTTTTTT	CASSSWGQPNEKLFF
15	TRBV18	TRBJ1-1	NA	NA	TGTGCCAGCTCACCGCGCACAGCCCGAGGGGGTGAAGCTTTCTTT	CASSPRTARGGEAFF
16	TRBV19	TRBJ1-4	NA	NA	TGTGCCAGTAGTCCCGGTCGGGGGTATGAAAATGAAAAACTGTTTTTT	CASSPGRGYENEKLFF
15	TRBV24-1	TRBJ2-1	NA	TRBD1	TGTGCCACCAGTGATAGAGGGACAGGTAGAGGTGAGCAGTTCTTC	CATSDRGTGRGEQFF
16	TRBV30	TRBJ1-1	NA	TRBD1	TGTGCCTACTGGAAGGTGACAGGGGGTCGGAACACTGAAGCTTTCTTT	CAYWKVTGGRNTEAFF
15	TRBV9	TRBJ2-7	NA	TRBD1	TGTGCCAGCAGCGTGGGGACAGGGGGCCCTTACGAGCAGTACTTC	CASSVGTGGPYEQYF
12	TRBV19	TRBJ2-1	once	NA	TGTGCCAGTCAGAGACAGGCAGGTGAGCAGTTCTTC	CASQRQAGEQFF
12	TRBV10-1	TRBJ1-1	NA	NA	TGCGCCAGCAGTGGCCCGGGGGAAGGGGCTTTCTTT	CASSGPGEGAFF
15	TRBV19	TRBJ1-5	once	TRBD1	TGTGCCAGTAGTTTCGGGACAGGCTGGGGGCAGCCCCAGCATTTT	CASSFGTGWGQPQHF
14	TRBV27	TRBJ1-6	NA	NA	TGTGCCAGCAGAAGGAGCCCCTATAATTCACCCCTCCACTTT	CASRRSPYNSPLHF
14	TRBV7-2	TRBJ1-2	NA	NA	TGTGCCAGCAGCTTAGCGTGGGGGAGGAATGGCTACACCTTC	CASSLAWGRNGYTF
12	TRBV28	TRBJ1-1	many	NA	TGTGCCAGCAGTCAGGGTAACACTGAAGCTTTCTTT	CASSQGNTEAFF
15	TRBV19	TRBJ1-5	few	NA	TGTGCCAGTATGGGGGCGAGTCTTAACAATCAGCCCCAGCATTTT	CASMGASLNNQPQHF
15	TRBV11-3	TRBJ1-1	NA	TRBD1	TGTGCCAGCAGCCAGGGACAGGGGGCTGACACTGAAGCTTTCTTT	CASSQGQGADTEAFF
12	TRBV29-1	TRBJ1-1	NA	TRBD1	TGCAGCGTAGGGACAGGGAACACTGAAGCTTTCTTT	CSVGTGNTEAFF
18	TRBV11-3	TRBJ2-3	NA	TRBD2	TGTGCCAGCAGCCGTCGGGCTAGCGGGAGTCTTGACACAGATACGCAGTATTTT	CASSRRASGSLDTDTQYF
13	TRBV30	TRBJ1-4	once	NA	TGTGCCTGGGCGGGGCCCCCTAATGAAAAACTGTTTTTT	CAWAGPPNEKLFF